This T cell receptor beta chain was sequenced for a study of blood T cells in healthy people across ages. V lost 4 bases to trimming and J lost 1 base, with 10 bases between them. The V gene's germline CDR1 is ENHRY and CDR2 SYGVKD. The CDR3 spans 14 residues. A second PCR, run for roughly 7 to 11 cycles, used a sample-barcoded 5' primer plus a J-beta primer mix. In TCRdb, the 5' RACE reads were re-called with MiXCR into one record per CDR3 protein. This sample has approximately 880,000 distinct CDR3 sequences, with 40% to 60% found just once. The genes are TRBV10-3 and TRBJ1-1; D remains unclear. The clonotype originates from a man under 40 in good health. The sequencing sample was made of blood. The CDR3 coding sequence is TGTGCCATCAGTGTCAACGGCAAGAACACTGAAGCTTTCTTT. Protein product: CAISVNGKNTEAFF.